This T cell receptor beta chain was captured by sequencing in a study of CD8 T cells in ankylosing spondylitis. Findings of the study overall: Disease-associated clones were reportedly significantly overrepresented in matched ankylosing spondylitis synovial fluid. Apparently characteristic of ankylosing spondylitis blood was a TCR beta motif (roughly 8 highly homologous variants).

Of note for this clonotype: The antigen is not known.

TCRdb re-analysed the 5' RACE reads in MiXCR, keeping a single row per CDR3 protein. The repertoire consists of some 39,000 distinct CDR3 sequences, with roughly 11% occurring once and the leading ten covering 20%. The trim removed 7 bases at V and 2 bases at J, leaving 9 bases unmatched. This CDR3 has 15 amino acids. The V gene's germline CDR1 is SNHLY and CDR2 FYNNEI. The sequenced material came from synovial fluid, either unsorted or a sorted T cell fraction (not recorded which). The receptor comes from a male donor with ankylosing spondylitis. V gene TRBV2 combines with J gene TRBJ2-7, with 9 bases identical to TRBD1. The CDR3 protein is CASTGTGRGPYEQYF. The CDR3 bases are TGTGCCAGCACCGGGACAGGGAGGGGCCCCTACGAGCAGTACTTC.